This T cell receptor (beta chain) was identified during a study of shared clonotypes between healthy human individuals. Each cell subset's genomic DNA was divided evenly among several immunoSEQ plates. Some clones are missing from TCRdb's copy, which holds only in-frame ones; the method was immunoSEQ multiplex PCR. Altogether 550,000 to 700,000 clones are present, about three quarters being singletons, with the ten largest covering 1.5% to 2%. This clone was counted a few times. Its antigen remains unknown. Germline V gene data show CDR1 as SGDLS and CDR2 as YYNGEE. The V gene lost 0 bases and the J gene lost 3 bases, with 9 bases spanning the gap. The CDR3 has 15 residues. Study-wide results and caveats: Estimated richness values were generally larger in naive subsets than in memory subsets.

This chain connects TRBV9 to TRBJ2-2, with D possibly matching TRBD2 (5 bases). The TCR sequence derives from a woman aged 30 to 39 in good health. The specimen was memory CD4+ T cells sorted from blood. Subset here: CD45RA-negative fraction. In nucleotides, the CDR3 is TGTGCCAGCAGCGTAGCAGCGGAGTACACCGGGGAGCTGTTTTTT. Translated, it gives CASSVAAEYTGELFF.